The 32 T cell receptor beta chains reported below all come from one sample, sequenced in a study of blood T cell repertoires in COVID-19. Sequencing was performed with immunoSEQ multiplex PCR; in TCRdb, only in-frame clones are kept and a portion is missing. The sample lists hundreds of thousands of clones; roughly 90% were seen once. Sequencing was done on a sample of PBMCs or T cells enriched from blood (not recorded which). The receptor set was obtained from a man aged 60 to 69 who had recovered from COVID-19.

The V gene is TRBV10-3, the J gene TRBJ2-3; 10 nucleotides agree with TRBD2. The CDR3 is made up of 15 amino acids. Germline V lookup: CDR1 ENHRY, CDR2 SYGVKD. J gave up 6 bases and V 7 bases, and 10 bases lay outside the gene matches. The CDR3: CAITSGGTFADTQYF. CDR3 in DNA: TGTGCCATCACTAGCGGGGGCACCTTCGCGGATACGCAGTATTTT.

The chain carries TRBV5-4 and TRBJ2-7, with D tentatively TRBD1 (6 bases). This CDR3 has 13 amino acids. Trimming shortened V by 2 bases and J by 5 bases, and 11 bases separated the two germline ends. Germline V lookup: CDR1 SGHNT, CDR2 YYREEE (reference sequence). The CDR3 coding sequence is TGTGCCAGCAGCTTCCTACAGGGCCACGAGCAGTACTTC. It encodes CASSFLQGHEQYF.

V is TRBV7-2 and J is TRBJ2-3, with 7 bases lining up with TRBD2. J gave up 2 bases and V 4 bases, and 6 bases lay outside the gene matches. The germline V gene encodes CDR1 SGHTA and CDR2 FQGNSA. There are 15 residues in the CDR3. This chain's CDR3 is CASSSATSVTDTQYF. CDR3 DNA: TGTGCCAGCAGCTCCGCAACTAGCGTCACAGATACGCAGTATTTT.

V is TRBV7-8 and J is TRBJ2-2; D possibly corresponds to TRBD1 (5 bases). Trimming cost V 4 bases and J 1 base, with 10 bases left between them. Germline-derived CDR1 and CDR2 are SGHVS and FQNEAQ. This CDR3 has 15 amino acids. The CDR3 region has the DNA TGTGCCAGCAGCTACCTGGGGCAGAACACCGGGGAGCTGTTTTTT. Encoded protein: CASSYLGQNTGELFF. Based on the CDR3 plus reference TRBV7-8 and TRBJ2-2, the full variable domain is GAGVSQSPRYKVAKRGQDVALRCDPISGHVSLFWYQQALGQGPEFLTYFQNEAQLDKSGLPSDRFFAERPEGSVSTLKIQRTQQEDSAVYLCASSYLGQNTGELFFGEGSRLTVL.

The chain has TRBV9 and TRBJ2-3, with 10 bases identical to TRBD2. The trim removed 3 bases at V and 5 bases at J, leaving 6 bases unmatched. The CDR3 sequence is 15 residues long. CDR1 SGDLS and CDR2 YYNGEE come from the germline V gene. The chain's CDR3 is CASSAGLAERDTQYF. CDR3 bases: TGTGCCAGCAGCGCCGGACTAGCGGAGAGAGATACGCAGTATTTT.

V is TRBV10-3 and J is TRBJ2-5; D is perhaps TRBD2 (5 bases). Germline V CDR1 and CDR2: ENHRY, SYGVKD. This CDR3 is built from 14 residues. Trimming removed 4 bases at V and 5 bases at J, with 14 bases between. The CDR3 region is CAISAFEGRETQYF. CDR3 coding DNA: TGTGCCATCAGTGCTTTTGAGGGTCGGGAGACCCAGTACTTC.

V usage is TRBV9 and J usage is TRBJ2-7, with D possibly TRBD1 on 5 matching bases. CDR1 and CDR2 from the germline V gene are SGDLS and YYNGEE. The CDR3 runs 13 residues. V was shortened by 0 bases and J by 6 bases, with 10 bases between the two germline ends. CDR3 DNA: TGTGCCAGCAGCGTAGTGTCAGGGTCCGAGCAGTACTTC. Translating it yields CASSVVSGSEQYF.

This clone was seen once. The J gene is TRBJ2-3, the V gene TRBV27, with 8 bases matching TRBD2. The germline CDR1 and CDR2 sequences are MNHEY and SMNVEV (reference sequence). Losses at the gene ends were 4 bases for V and 2 bases for J; bases not matched to a gene: 5. The CDR3 consists of 15 residues. Here the CDR3 reads CASSSKGLDTDTQYF. The CDR3 nucleotides are TGTGCCAGCAGTTCTAAGGGACTAGACACAGATACGCAGTATTTT.

The V and J genes are TRBV6-5 and TRBJ2-1, with 10 nucleotides matching TRBD2. Trimming at V came to 8 bases and at J to 6 bases, leaving 4 bases not matched to a gene. The germline CDR1 and CDR2 sequences are MNHEY and SVGAGI. The CDR3 contains 13 residues. The CDR3 bases are TGTGCCAGCTTAGCTAGCGGGAGCAATGAGCAGTTCTTC. It is translated as CASLASGSNEQFF.

The chain carries TRBV15 and TRBJ1-5, with TRBD1 matching over 7 bases. The CDR3 sequence is 15 residues long. Per germline, CDR1 LNHNV and CDR2 YYDKDF (reference sequence). Germline trimming cut 6 bases from V and 6 bases from J; bases unmatched to any gene: 11. The CDR3 sequence: CATSRSRGHGQPQHF. The DNA for the CDR3 is TGTGCCACCAGTCGTTCTAGGGGGCACGGTCAGCCCCAGCATTTT.

The V and J genes are TRBV14 and TRBJ1-2; D perhaps matches TRBD1 (6 bases). CDR1 SGHDN and CDR2 FVKESK come from the germline V gene. The CDR3 consists of 15 residues. V lost 5 bases, J lost 6 bases, and 19 bases lay in between. Here the CDR3 DNA reads TGTGCCAGCAGCTACCTTGGACAGCCTATAGATGGCTACACCTTC. Translating gives CASSYLGQPIDGYTF.

The genes are TRBV7-2 and TRBJ1-5; the match to TRBD1 covers 7 bases. The CDR3 loop spans 13 amino acids. Per germline, CDR1 SGHTA and CDR2 FQGNSA. V dropped 5 bases and J dropped 6; count of bases not matched to a gene: 4. The CDR3 sequence: CASSATGVQPQHF. Written as DNA, the CDR3 is TGTGCCAGCAGCGCTACAGGGGTTCAGCCCCAGCATTTT.

V usage is TRBV2 and J usage is TRBJ2-2; TRBD2 might be the D (6 bases). Trimming cost V 1 base and J 1 base, with 13 bases left between them. CDR3 size: 17 residues. Germline CDR1 is SNHLY and CDR2 is FYNNEI. The CDR3 reads CASSEEAGKWNTGELFF. The CDR3 DNA follows: TGTGCCAGCAGTGAAGAGGCGGGAAAGTGGAACACCGGGGAGCTGTTTTTT.

This chain connects TRBV3-1 (or the pseudogene TRBV3-2) to TRBJ2-1; D remains ambiguous. Trimming cost V 3 bases and J 8 bases, with 11 bases left between them. There are 13 residues in the CDR3. Germline-derived CDR1 and CDR2 are LGHDT and YNNKEL (reference sequence). CDR3 in amino acids: CASSHAGEYEQFF. CDR3 coding DNA: TGTGCCAGCAGCCATGCCGGTGAGTATGAGCAGTTCTTC.

The gene calls are TRBV7-8 and TRBJ2-7; TRBD2 aligns across 10 bases. The CDR3 consists of 16 residues. V lost 3 bases, J lost 3 bases, and 8 bases stayed unmatched. Germline V gene sequence: CDR1 SGHVS, CDR2 FQNEAQ. This CDR3 reads CASSFSMTSGLYEQYF. Written as DNA, the CDR3 is TGTGCCAGCAGCTTTTCTATGACTAGCGGGCTCTACGAGCAGTACTTC.

The chain is built from TRBV13 and TRBJ1-4; 7 bases match TRBD1. V trimming: 4 bases; J trimming: 7 bases; junction bases outside the gene matches: 9. There are 15 residues in the CDR3. Germline V gives CDR1 PRHDT, CDR2 FYEKMQ (reference sequence). CDR3 in DNA: TGTGCCAGCAGCTCGGGCACAGGGGCCGGTGAAAAACTGTTTTTT. Protein sequence: CASSSGTGAGEKLFF.

This rearrangement joins TRBV13 to TRBJ1-1; 10 bases are a match to TRBD1. With 4 bases clipped from V and 4 bases from J, the junction kept 3 bases outside the gene matches. Germline CDR1 PRHDT, CDR2 FYEKMQ (reference sequence). The length of the CDR3 is 14 residues. The CDR3 is CASSSGQGITEAFF. The CDR3 DNA sequence: TGTGCCAGCAGCTCGGGACAGGGGATCACTGAAGCTTTCTTT.

The J gene is TRBJ1-6, the V gene TRBV25-1, with D maybe TRBD1 (6 bases). The CDR3 totals 16 residues. The V end was cut by 3 bases, the J end by 0 bases, with 9 bases between. Germline assignment: CDR1 MGHDK and CDR2 SYGVNS. In nucleotides, the CDR3 is TGTGCCAGCAGTGAGCGGACAGTCTCCTATAATTCACCCCTCCACTTT. Translation: CASSERTVSYNSPLHF. Combining the CDR3 with reference TRBV25-1 and TRBJ1-6 gives the whole variable domain EADIYQTPRYLVIGTGKKITLECSQTMGHDKMYWYQQDPGMELHLIHYSYGVNSTEKGDLSSESTVSRIRTEHFPLTLESARPSHTSQYLCASSERTVSYNSPLHFGNGTRLTVT.

The genes are TRBV15 and TRBJ2-7, with 12 bases fitting TRBD2. Germline loops: CDR1 LNHNV, CDR2 YYDKDF (reference sequence). This CDR3 region has 17 residues. With V trimmed by 6 bases and J by 1 base, 10 bases remained unmatched. This CDR3 reads CATSQGLAGGGSYEQYF. CDR3 nucleotides: TGTGCCACCAGTCAGGGGCTAGCGGGAGGGGGGTCCTACGAGCAGTACTTC.

The count of this clone is one. The chain joins TRBV30 to TRBJ2-3; 9 positions match TRBD2. CDR1 is GTSNPN, CDR2 SVGIG, per germline (reference sequence). V lost 0 bases to trimming and J lost 4 bases; unmatched junction nucleotides: 5. The CDR3 runs 15 residues. The CDR3 loop reads CAWSVGGGASDTQYF. The CDR3 DNA reads as TGTGCCTGGAGTGTAGGCGGGGGGGCTTCAGATACGCAGTATTTT.

The V and J genes are TRBV2 and TRBJ1-5; D unclear. There are 15 residues in the CDR3. Germline V lookup: CDR1 SNHLY, CDR2 FYNNEI. V lost 0 bases to trimming and J lost 3 bases, with 9 bases between them. The CDR3 coding sequence is TGTGCCAGCAGTGAAGCCTCCCTTCCCAATCAGCCCCAGCATTTT. It specifies CASSEASLPNQPQHF. The full variable domain, in which reference TRBV2 and TRBJ1-5 provide the parts outside the CDR3, is EPEVTQTPSHQVTQMGQEVILRCVPISNHLYFYWYRQILGQKVEFLVSFYNNEISEKSEIFDDQFSVERPDGSNFTLKIRSTKLEDSAMYFCASSEASLPNQPQHFGDGTRLSIL.

CDR3 loop: CASSPPGLAGVILYF. The CDR3 DNA reads as TGTGCCAGCAGCCCGCCGGGACTAGCGGGAGTCATACTGTACTTC. The chain joins TRBV14 to TRBJ2-7; 14 bases are a match to TRBD2. The germline V gene has CDR1 SGHDN and CDR2 FVKESK. J gave up 12 bases and V 4 bases, and 11 bases lay outside the gene matches. The CDR3 has 15 residues.

The table lists this clone with a count of one. The CDR3 loop is CASSFRNTEAFF. CDR3 sequence (DNA): TGTGCCAGCAGCTTTAGGAACACTGAAGCTTTCTTT. V gene TRBV7-2 combines with J gene TRBJ1-1; D call uncertain. V was clipped by 3 bases and J by 1 base, with 3 bases between them. Germline V gene data show CDR1 as SGHTA and CDR2 as FQGNSA. This CDR3 region has 12 residues.

The chain is built from TRBV11-2 and TRBJ2-7; 9 bases fit TRBD1. Germline V gene lookup returns CDR1 SGHAT and CDR2 FQNNGV. The CDR3 length is 15 residues. With 5 bases clipped from V and 7 bases from J, the junction kept 12 bases outside the gene matches. The CDR3 here is CASSRPGTGLQEQYF. The CDR3 nucleotides read TGTGCCAGCAGCCGGCCCGGGACAGGGTTACAGGAGCAGTACTTC.

The chain joins TRBV6-8 to TRBJ1-2, with a possible D match to TRBD1 (5 bases). The germline CDR1 and CDR2 sequences are MNHGY and SAAAGT. The CDR3 extends over 13 amino acids. The V and J ends lost 0 bases and 5 bases respectively, with 7 bases between them. The CDR3 DNA follows: TGTGCCAGCAGTTACTCGGGGACTTATGGCTACACCTTC. This sequence encodes CASSYSGTYGYTF.

V and J are TRBV9 and TRBJ1-2; 7 nucleotides align to TRBD1. The CDR3 sequence is 16 residues long. Germline CDR1 and CDR2: SGDLS and YYNGEE. The V segment lost 0 bases and the J segment 7 bases; nucleotides outside the gene matches: 12. The CDR3 region is CASSVEGVTGRSGYTF. As DNA, the CDR3 is TGTGCCAGCAGCGTAGAGGGGGTGACAGGGCGAAGTGGCTACACCTTC.

The chain employs TRBV3-1 (or the pseudogene TRBV3-2) and TRBJ2-7; tentative D call: TRBD2 (6 bases). CDR3 length: 15 residues. The V gene lost 1 base and the J gene lost 2 bases, with 12 bases spanning the gap. Per germline, CDR1 LGHDT and CDR2 YNNKEL (reference sequence). The CDR3 nucleotides are TGTGCCAGCAGCCAAGGTGGGGCGGGACCCTACGAGCAGTACTTC. This sequence encodes CASSQGGAGPYEQYF.

The chain joins TRBV4-1 to TRBJ1-6, with 8 bases that match TRBD1. This CDR3 spans 17 amino acids. The J segment lost 4 bases and the V segment lost 1 base, leaving 6 bases of the junction unmatched. Germline V gene lookup returns CDR1 MGHRA and CDR2 YSYEKL. Written as DNA, the CDR3 is TGCGCCAGCAGCCAAGTCCAGGGGGCGCAATATAATTCACCCCTCCACTTT. Translated, it gives CASSQVQGAQYNSPLHF.

The genes are TRBV12-5 and TRBJ2-1, with 8 bases lining up with TRBD2. The CDR3 is 20 residues long. V lost 0 bases, J lost 2 bases, and 15 bases stayed unmatched. CDR1 is LGHNT, CDR2 FRNRAP, per germline. In DNA form, the CDR3 reads TGTGCTAGTGGTTTGGTACTGATCGGGGGGGCCGGTATCACCTACAATGAGCAGTTCTTC. It yields the protein CASGLVLIGGAGITYNEQFF.

This clone was detected only once. V gene TRBV18 combines with J gene TRBJ1-6; possibly TRBD1 for D (5 bases). Trimming removed 2 bases at V and 9 bases at J, with 8 bases between. This CDR3 has 13 amino acids. The germline V gene encodes CDR1 KGHSH and CDR2 LQKENI. The chain's CDR3 is CASSPITGSPLHF. The CDR3 DNA sequence: TGTGCCAGCTCACCAATCACAGGTTCACCCCTCCACTTT.

This rearrangement joins TRBV7-9 to TRBJ2-1; 13 bases align to TRBD2. Trimming at V came to 1 base and at J to 6 bases, leaving 9 bases not matched to a gene. The CDR3 has 18 residues. Germline CDR1 SEHNR, CDR2 FQNEAQ (reference sequence). This CDR3 is CASSLDRTSGGSGNEQFF. The CDR3 DNA follows: TGTGCCAGCAGCTTAGATCGGACTAGCGGGGGCTCGGGCAATGAGCAGTTCTTC.

The V and J genes are TRBV10-2 and TRBJ2-7; D unresolved. The CDR3 runs 12 residues. Trimming shortened V by 5 bases and J by 2 bases, and 7 bases separated the two germline ends. Looked up from germline, CDR1 is WSHSY and CDR2 is SAAADI. CDR3: CASSSAAYEQYF. As DNA, the CDR3 is TGCGCCAGCAGTTCGGCGGCCTACGAGCAGTACTTC.